This T cell receptor beta chain emerged from a study of metastatic and nonmetastatic thyroid tumors. TCRdb called clones again from the PCR reads with MiXCR. The table has over 35,000 clones, approximately 16% seen once. Germline V gives CDR1 MDHEN, CDR2 SYDVKM. The CDR3 extends over 13 amino acids. V was clipped by 5 bases and J by 3 bases, with 11 bases between them. All patients were untreated before thyroid surgery. Input material: tumor tissue. The chain employs TRBV28 and TRBJ2-7; D gene ambiguous. The receptor was isolated from a female donor with papillary thyroid cancer or a benign thyroid nodule (not recorded which). Some clones in this sample may be carry-over from other donors' samples. CDR3 sequence reads: CASSLYNLYEQYF. CDR3 in DNA: TGTGCCAGCAGTCTGTACAATCTCTACGAGCAGTACTTC.